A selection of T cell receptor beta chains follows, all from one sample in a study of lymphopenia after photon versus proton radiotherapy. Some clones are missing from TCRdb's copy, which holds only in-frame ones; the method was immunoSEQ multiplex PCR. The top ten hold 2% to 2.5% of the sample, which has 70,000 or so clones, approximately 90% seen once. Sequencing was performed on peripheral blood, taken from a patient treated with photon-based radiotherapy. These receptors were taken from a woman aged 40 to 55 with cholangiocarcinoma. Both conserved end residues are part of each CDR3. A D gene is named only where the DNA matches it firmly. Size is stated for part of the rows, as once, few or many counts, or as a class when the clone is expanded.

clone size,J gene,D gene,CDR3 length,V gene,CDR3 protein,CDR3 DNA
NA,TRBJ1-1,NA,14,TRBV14,CASSQVSSNTEAFF,TGTGCCAGCAGCCAAGTGAGCAGTAACACTGAAGCTTTCTTT
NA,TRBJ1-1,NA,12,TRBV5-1,CASSFPAGEAFF,TGCGCCAGCAGCTTCCCGGCGGGGGAAGCTTTCTTT
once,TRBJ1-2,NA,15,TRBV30,CASGHASPWNYGYTF,TGTGCCTCAGGCCATGCCTCCCCATGGAACTATGGCTACACCTTC
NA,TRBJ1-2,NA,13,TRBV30,CAWSVDTNYGYTF,TGTGCCTGGAGTGTGGATACTAACTATGGCTACACCTTC
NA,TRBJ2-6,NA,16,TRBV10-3,CAIGRGLSSGANVLTF,TGTGCCATCGGCAGGGGCCTTTCCTCTGGGGCCAACGTCCTGACTTTC
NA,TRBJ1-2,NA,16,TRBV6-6,CASSWGRNRYDYGYTF,TGTGCCAGCAGTTGGGGGCGTAATAGATATGACTATGGCTACACCTTC
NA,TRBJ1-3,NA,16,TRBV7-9,CASSPGAATRGNTIYF,TGTGCCAGCAGCCCGGGGGCGGCCACACGGGGAAACACCATATATTTT
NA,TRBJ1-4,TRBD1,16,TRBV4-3,CASSQDKGTGSEKLFF,TGCGCCAGCAGCCAAGATAAGGGGACAGGGTCGGAAAAACTGTTTTTT
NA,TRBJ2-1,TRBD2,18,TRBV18,CASSPESPGLAGDNEQFF,TGTGCCAGCTCACCTGAATCGCCGGGACTAGCGGGAGACAATGAGCAGTTCTTC
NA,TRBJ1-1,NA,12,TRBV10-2,CASSGGGTEAFF,TGCGCCAGCAGTGGGGGGGGGACGGAAGCTTTCTTT
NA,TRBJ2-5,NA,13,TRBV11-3,CASSFSVQETQYF,TGTGCCAGCAGCTTCAGTGTACAAGAGACCCAGTACTTC
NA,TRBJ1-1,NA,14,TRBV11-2,CASSPRQTNTEAFF,TGTGCCAGCAGCCCCCGACAGACGAACACTGAAGCTTTCTTT
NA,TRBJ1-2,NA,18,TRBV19,CASSIRGARGLLLGGYTF,TGTGCCAGTAGTATTCGTGGCGCCAGGGGCCTCCTACTTGGTGGCTACACCTTC
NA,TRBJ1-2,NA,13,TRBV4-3,CASSQSGVYGYTF,TGCGCCAGCAGCCAAAGCGGAGTCTATGGCTACACCTTC
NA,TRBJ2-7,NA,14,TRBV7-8,CASSLRTASYEQYF,TGTGCCAGCAGCTTAAGGACAGCTTCCTACGAGCAGTACTTC
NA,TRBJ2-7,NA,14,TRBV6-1,CASALPAGSYEQYF,TGTGCCAGCGCCCTTCCGGCAGGGAGCTACGAGCAGTATTTC
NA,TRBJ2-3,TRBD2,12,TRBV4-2,CASSPGGGPQYF,TGTGCCAGCAGCCCGGGGGGGGGTCCGCAGTATTTT
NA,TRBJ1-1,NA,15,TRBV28,CASSPTGSEGTEAFF,TGTGCCAGCAGTCCTACCGGAAGCGAGGGGACTGAAGCTTTCTTT
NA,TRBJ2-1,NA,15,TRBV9,CASSASASSYNEQFF,TGTGCCAGCAGCGCGTCAGCAAGCTCCTACAATGAGCAGTTCTTC
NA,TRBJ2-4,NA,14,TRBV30,CAWSPGRTKNIQYF,TGTGCCTGGAGTCCCGGACGAACTAAAAACATTCAGTACTTC
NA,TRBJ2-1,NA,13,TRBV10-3,CAISEGPYNEQFF,TGTGCCATCAGTGAGGGCCCCTACAATGAGCAGTTCTTC
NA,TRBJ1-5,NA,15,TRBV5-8,CASSLALTSDQPQHF,TGTGCCAGCAGCTTGGCCTTGACGTCCGATCAGCCCCAGCATTTT
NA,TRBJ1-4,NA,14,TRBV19,CASSRQIEDEKLFF,TGTGCCAGTAGCCGACAGATCGAAGACGAAAAACTGTTTTTT